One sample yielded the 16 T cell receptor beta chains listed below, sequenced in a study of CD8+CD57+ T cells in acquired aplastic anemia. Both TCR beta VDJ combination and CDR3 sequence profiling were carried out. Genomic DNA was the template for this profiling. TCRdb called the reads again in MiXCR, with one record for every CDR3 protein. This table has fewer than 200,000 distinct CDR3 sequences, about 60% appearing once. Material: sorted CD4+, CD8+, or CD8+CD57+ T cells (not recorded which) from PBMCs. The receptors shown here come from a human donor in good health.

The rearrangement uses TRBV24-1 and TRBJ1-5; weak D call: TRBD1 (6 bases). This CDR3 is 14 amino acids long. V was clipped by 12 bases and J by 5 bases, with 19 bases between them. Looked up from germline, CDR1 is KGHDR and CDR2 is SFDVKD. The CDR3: CASNQGRVDQPQHF. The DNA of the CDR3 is TGTGCCTCCAACCAGGGGAGGGTCGATCAGCCCCAGCATTTT.

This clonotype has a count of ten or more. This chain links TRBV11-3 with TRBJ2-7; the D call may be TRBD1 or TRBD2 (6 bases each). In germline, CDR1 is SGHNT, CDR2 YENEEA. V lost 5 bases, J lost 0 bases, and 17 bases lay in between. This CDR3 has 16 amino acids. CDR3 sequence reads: CASSRGGLSTSYEQYF. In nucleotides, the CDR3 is TGTGCCAGCAGCCGAGGGGGACTTTCGACCTCCTACGAGCAGTACTTC.

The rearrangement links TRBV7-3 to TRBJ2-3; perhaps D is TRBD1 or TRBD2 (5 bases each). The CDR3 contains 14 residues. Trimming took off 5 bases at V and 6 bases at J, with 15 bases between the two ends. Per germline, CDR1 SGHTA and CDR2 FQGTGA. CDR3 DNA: TGTGCCAGCAGCCACCGGGACCAAGGGGATACGCAGTATTTT. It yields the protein CASSHRDQGDTQYF.

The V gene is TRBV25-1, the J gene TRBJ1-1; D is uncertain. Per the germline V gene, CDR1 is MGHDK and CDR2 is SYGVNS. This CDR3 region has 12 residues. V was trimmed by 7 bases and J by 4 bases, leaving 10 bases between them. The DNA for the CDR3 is TGTGCCAGCACCGGAGATGCCACTGAAGCTTTCTTT. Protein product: CASTGDATEAFF. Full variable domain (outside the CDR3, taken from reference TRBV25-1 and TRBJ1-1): EADIYQTPRYLVIGTGKKITLECSQTMGHDKMYWYQQDPGMELHLIHYSYGVNSTEKGDLSSESTVSRIRTEHFPLTLESARPSHTSQYLCASTGDATEAFFGQGTRLTVV.

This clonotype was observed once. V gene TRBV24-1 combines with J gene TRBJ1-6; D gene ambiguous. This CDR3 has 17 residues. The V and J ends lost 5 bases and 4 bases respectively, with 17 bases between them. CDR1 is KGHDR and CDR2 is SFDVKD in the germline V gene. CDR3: CATSGPAEVTYNSPLHF. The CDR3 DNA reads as TGTGCCACCAGTGGTCCCGCGGAGGTTACGTATAATTCACCCCTCCACTTT.

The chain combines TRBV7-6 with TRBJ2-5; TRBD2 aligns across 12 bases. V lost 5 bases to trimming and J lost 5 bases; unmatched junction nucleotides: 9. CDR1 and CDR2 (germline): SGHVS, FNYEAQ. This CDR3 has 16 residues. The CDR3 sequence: CASSTSTSGSRETQYF. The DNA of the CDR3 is TGTGCCAGCAGCACTTCGACTAGCGGGAGTCGGGAGACCCAGTACTTC.

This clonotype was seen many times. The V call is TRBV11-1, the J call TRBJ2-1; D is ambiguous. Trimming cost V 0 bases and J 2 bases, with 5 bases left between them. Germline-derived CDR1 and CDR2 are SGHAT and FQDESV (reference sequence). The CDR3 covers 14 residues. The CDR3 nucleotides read TGTGCCAGCAGCTTAGCGTCAGCCTACAATGAGCAGTTCTTC. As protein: CASSLASAYNEQFF.

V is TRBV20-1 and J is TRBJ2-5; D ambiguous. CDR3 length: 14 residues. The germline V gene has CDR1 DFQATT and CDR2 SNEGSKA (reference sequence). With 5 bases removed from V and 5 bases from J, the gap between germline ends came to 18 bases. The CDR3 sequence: CSAPTFEGLETQYF. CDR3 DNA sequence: TGCAGTGCTCCCACGTTCGAAGGGCTCGAGACCCAGTACTTC.

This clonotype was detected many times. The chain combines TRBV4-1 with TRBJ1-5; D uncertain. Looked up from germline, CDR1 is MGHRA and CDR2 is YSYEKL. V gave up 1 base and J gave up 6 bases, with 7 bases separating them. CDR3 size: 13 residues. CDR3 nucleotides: TGCGCCAGCAGCCAAGCTCCCGGTCAGCCCCAGCATTTT. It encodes CASSQAPGQPQHF.

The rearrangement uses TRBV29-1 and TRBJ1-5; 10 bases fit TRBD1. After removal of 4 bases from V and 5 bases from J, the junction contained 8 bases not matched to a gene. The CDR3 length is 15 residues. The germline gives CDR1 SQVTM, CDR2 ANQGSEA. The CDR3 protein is CSVAGTGTGDQPQHF. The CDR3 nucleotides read TGCAGCGTTGCGGGTACCGGGACAGGGGATCAGCCCCAGCATTTT.

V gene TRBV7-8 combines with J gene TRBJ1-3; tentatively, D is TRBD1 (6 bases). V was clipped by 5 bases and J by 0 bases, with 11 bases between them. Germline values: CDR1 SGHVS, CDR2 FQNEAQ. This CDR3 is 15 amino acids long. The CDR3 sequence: CASSLTGSSGNTIYF. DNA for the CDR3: TGTGCCAGCAGCCTAACAGGGAGCTCTGGAAACACCATATATTTT.

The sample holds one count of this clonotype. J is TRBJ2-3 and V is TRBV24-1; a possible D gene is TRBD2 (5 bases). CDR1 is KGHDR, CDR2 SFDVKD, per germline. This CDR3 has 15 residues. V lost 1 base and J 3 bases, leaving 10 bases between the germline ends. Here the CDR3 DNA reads TGTGCCACCAGTGATTTAATCGGCGGGACAGATACGCAGTATTTT. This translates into CATSDLIGGTDTQYF.

CDR3 sequence (DNA): TGTGCCAGCAGCTCTCTAGCGGGAAATTCCTACGAGCAGTACTTC. Translated, it gives CASSSLAGNSYEQYF. The chain joins TRBV7-8 to TRBJ2-7; 9 bases are a match to TRBD2. The CDR3 is made up of 15 amino acids. CDR1 is SGHVS, CDR2 FQNEAQ, per germline. V lost 4 bases, J lost 1 base, and 5 bases stayed unmatched.

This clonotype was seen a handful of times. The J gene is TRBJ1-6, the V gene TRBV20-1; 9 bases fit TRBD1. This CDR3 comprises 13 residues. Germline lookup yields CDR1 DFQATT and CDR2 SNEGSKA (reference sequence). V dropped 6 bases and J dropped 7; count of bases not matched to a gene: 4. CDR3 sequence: CSARTGANSPLHF. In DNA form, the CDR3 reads TGCAGTGCCCGGACAGGGGCCAATTCACCCCTCCACTTT.

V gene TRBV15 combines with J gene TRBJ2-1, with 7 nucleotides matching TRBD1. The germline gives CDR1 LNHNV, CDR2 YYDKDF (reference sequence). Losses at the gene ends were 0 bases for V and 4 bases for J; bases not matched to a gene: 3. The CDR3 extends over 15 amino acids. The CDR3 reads CATSREGRGYNEQFF. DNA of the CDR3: TGTGCCACCAGCAGAGAGGGCAGGGGGTACAATGAGCAGTTCTTC.

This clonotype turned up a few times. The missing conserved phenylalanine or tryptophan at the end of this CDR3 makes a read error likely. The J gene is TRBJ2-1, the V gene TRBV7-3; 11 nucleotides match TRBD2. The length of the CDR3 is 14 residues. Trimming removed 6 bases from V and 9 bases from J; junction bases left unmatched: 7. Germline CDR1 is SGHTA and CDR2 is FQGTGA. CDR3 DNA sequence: TGTGCCAGCAGTTCGACTAGCGGGGCTGTTGAGCAGTTCTCC. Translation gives CASSSTSGAVEQFS.